This entry describes one TCR beta chain. Antigen: not known. The entry originates in a study of T cells expressing NK-cell markers. On the study more broadly: In the group of eight sequenced donors, seven were HCMV-seropositive and one was seronegative. Study-wide points: Where several donors were concerned, these clonotypes also led the CD3+CD56-NKG2C+ fraction. More than five of the donors carried dominant NKG2C+ clonotypes that took up about 1.0-7.0% of their CD8+ T cells.

No DNA is given; TCRdb re-called the 5' RACE reads and lists each CDR3 protein once. The sample's table shows a few hundred thousand distinct CDR3 sequences. The CDR3 length is 13 residues. Per the germline V gene, CDR1 is DFQATT and CDR2 is SNEGSKA (reference sequence). The origin of this receptor is a man aged 18 to 30 in good health. This chain links TRBV20-1 with TRBJ1-3; TCRdb returns TRBD1, unconfirmable since there is no DNA. Sequences were obtained from blood T cells: a sorted CD56 or NKG2C T cell subset, CD4+ or CD8+ T cells, or bulk PBMC T cells (not recorded which). CDR3 protein: CSAEDRAGNTIYF.